This T cell receptor (beta chain) appears in the sequencing data of a study of T cell responses to AZD1222 COVID-19 vaccine. Using immunoSEQ multiplex PCR, the repertoire was profiled, and TCRdb retains in-frame clones only, with some absent. Counted here are 150,000 or so clones, approximately 89% occurring once; the ten biggest clones make up around 2.2%. Losses at the gene ends were 8 bases for V and 5 bases for J; bases not matched to a gene: 8. CDR1 and CDR2 (germline): SGHVS, FQNEAQ. This CDR3 comprises 13 residues. This chain joins TRBV7-8 and TRBJ1-2; 7 nucleotides line up with TRBD1. Sequencing was performed on peripheral blood, taken on day 0 of AZD1222 vaccination. This clonotype was obtained from an adult in good health. The CDR3 DNA follows: TGTGCCAGCGCGGGGACAGTTCGGTATGGCTACACCTTC. It specifies CASAGTVRYGYTF.